The present T cell receptor (beta chain) was sequenced within a study of shared clonotypes between healthy human individuals. Overall study results and limits: The small donor group covered limited genetic and exposure diversity.

Profiled with immunoSEQ multiplex PCR; TCRdb holds only in-frame clones, not every one. The data show over 150,000 clones, 60% to 75% seen once. This clone has a single count. Its antigen is unidentified. From germline, CDR1 is SGDLS and CDR2 YYNGEE. Germline trimming cut 2 bases from V and 7 bases from J; bases unmatched to any gene: 3. CDR3 length equals 13 residues. Sequencing was performed on memory CD4+ T cells sorted from blood. Stated subset: CD45RA-negative fraction. The J gene is TRBJ2-7, the V gene TRBV9; 10 bases line up with TRBD2. The clonotype comes from a man in his thirties or forties in good health. The CDR3 DNA reads as TGTGCCAGCAGCGTGCTGACTAGCGGGGAGCAGTACTTC. Protein: CASSVLTSGEQYF.